This TCR beta chain was retrieved from a study of CD8 T cells in ankylosing spondylitis. Study-wide results and limits: Some of these motif variants have turned up before, in reports on reactive arthritis synovial fluid and blood. Disease-linked clones had a CD8+ phenotype and relatively low frequency in peripheral blood.

The germline V gene encodes CDR1 LGHNA and CDR2 YNFKEQ. The CDR3 has 17 residues. With V trimmed by 6 bases and J by 3 bases, 13 bases remained unmatched. TCRdb re-derived calls from the 5' RACE reads in MiXCR, one entry per CDR3 protein. This repertoire shows 350,000 to 450,000 distinct CDR3 sequences, 20% to 25% found once; its top ten account for approximately 14%. Turning to this clonotype: What it binds is not known.

The sequenced sample consisted of blood, either unsorted or a sorted T cell fraction (not recorded which). This clonotype was sampled from a male donor with ankylosing spondylitis or in good health (not recorded which). This chain joins TRBV4-2 and TRBJ2-3, with 9 bases matching TRBD2. The CDR3 bases are TGTGCCAGCAGAATCAAACCGCCTAGCGGGATTACAGATACGCAGTATTTT. This gives the protein CASRIKPPSGITDTQYF.